The source of this TCR beta chain is a study of blood T cell repertoires in COVID-19. CDR3 length: 14 amino acids. The J segment lost 5 bases and the V segment lost 7 bases, leaving 9 bases of the junction unmatched. CDR1 is LNHDA, CDR2 SQIVND, per germline (reference sequence). Membership in each cohort depended on participant-reported clinical history. Using immunoSEQ multiplex PCR, the repertoire was profiled, and TCRdb retains in-frame clones only, with some absent. The sample yields roughly 260,000 clones, 70% to 90% seen once. This clonotype was obtained from a woman in her 50s who had recovered from COVID-19. Sequenced material: PBMCs or T cells enriched from blood (not recorded which). The chain has TRBV19 and TRBJ1-1, with 8 positions matching TRBD1. CDR3 region: CASTAGQGGTEAFF. The CDR3 nucleotides are TGTGCCAGTACTGCCGGACAGGGTGGAACTGAAGCTTTCTTT.